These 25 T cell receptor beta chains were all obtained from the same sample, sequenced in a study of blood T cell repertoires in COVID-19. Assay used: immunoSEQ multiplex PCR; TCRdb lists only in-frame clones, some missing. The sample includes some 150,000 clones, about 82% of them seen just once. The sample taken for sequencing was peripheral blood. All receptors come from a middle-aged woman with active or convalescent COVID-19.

In nucleotides, the CDR3 is TGTGCCAGCAGTCCGGGACAGGGCTACGAGCAGTACTTC. As protein: CASSPGQGYEQYF. This chain uses TRBV12-3 or TRBV12-4 with TRBJ2-7, with 9 bases lining up with TRBD1. J lost 3 bases, V lost 5 bases, and 2 bases had no gene match. The length of the CDR3 is 13 residues.

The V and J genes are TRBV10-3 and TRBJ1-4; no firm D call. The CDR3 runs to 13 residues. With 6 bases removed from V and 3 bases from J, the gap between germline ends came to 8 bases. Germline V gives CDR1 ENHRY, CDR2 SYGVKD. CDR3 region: CAISANPNEKLFF. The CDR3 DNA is TGTGCCATCAGCGCTAATCCTAATGAAAAACTGTTTTTT.

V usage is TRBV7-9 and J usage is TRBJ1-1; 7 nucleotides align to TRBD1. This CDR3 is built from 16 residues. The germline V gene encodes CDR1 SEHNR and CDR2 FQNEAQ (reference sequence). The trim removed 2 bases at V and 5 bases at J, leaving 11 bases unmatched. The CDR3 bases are TGTGCCAGCAGCTTACGAACAGGGGTCTCGGGAACTGAAGCTTTCTTT. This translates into CASSLRTGVSGTEAFF.

DNA for the CDR3: TGTGCCAGCAGCCAATCGTTCGGGACAGGGAATAGACAGCCCCAGCATTTT. Protein product: CASSQSFGTGNRQPQHF. V and J are TRBV27 and TRBJ1-5, with 9 bases aligning to TRBD1. J lost 7 bases, V lost 6 bases, and 16 bases had no gene match. The CDR3 runs 17 residues. Germline loops: CDR1 MNHEY, CDR2 SMNVEV (reference sequence).

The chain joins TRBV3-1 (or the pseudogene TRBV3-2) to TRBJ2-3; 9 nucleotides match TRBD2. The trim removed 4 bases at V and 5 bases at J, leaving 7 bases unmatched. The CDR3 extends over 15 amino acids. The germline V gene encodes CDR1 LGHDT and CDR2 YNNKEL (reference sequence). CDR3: CASSRRGGHGDTQYF. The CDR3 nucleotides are TGTGCCAGCAGCCGGCGGGGGGGCCACGGAGATACGCAGTATTTT.

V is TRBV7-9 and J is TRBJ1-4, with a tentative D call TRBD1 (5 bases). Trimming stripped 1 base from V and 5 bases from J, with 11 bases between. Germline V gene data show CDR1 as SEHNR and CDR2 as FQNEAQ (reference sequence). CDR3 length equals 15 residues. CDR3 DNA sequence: TGTGCCAGCAGCTTAGATAGGGGCCTCAATGAAAAACTGTTTTTT. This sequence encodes CASSLDRGLNEKLFF.

CDR3 sequence reads: CASSQDLPGQPQHF. As DNA, the CDR3 is TGTGCCAGTAGTCAGGACCTGCCGGGGCAGCCCCAGCATTTT. The chain employs TRBV19 and TRBJ1-5, with unresolved D. The CDR3 is 14 amino acids. V was pared by 5 bases and J by 7 bases, with 15 bases between. From germline, CDR1 is LNHDA and CDR2 SQIVND (reference sequence). The variable domain in full, with the rest retrieved from reference TRBV19 and TRBJ1-5, is DGGITQSPKYLFRKEGQNVTLSCEQNLNHDAMYWYRQDPGQGLRLIYYSQIVNDFQKGDIAEGYSVSREKKESFPLTVTSAQKNPTAFYLCASSQDLPGQPQHFGDGTRLSIL.

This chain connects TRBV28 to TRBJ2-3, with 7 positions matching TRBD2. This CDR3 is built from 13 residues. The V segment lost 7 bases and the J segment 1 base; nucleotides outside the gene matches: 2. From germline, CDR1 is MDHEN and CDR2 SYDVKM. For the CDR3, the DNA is TGTGCCAGCACCCGGGGGGGCACAGATACGCAGTATTTT. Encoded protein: CASTRGGTDTQYF.

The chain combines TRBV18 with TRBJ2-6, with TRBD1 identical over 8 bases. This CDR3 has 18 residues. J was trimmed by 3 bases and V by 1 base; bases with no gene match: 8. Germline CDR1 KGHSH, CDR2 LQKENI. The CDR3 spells CASSPQTGQGGGANVLTF. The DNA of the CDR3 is TGTGCCAGCTCACCACAGACAGGACAGGGTGGTGGGGCCAACGTCCTGACTTTC.

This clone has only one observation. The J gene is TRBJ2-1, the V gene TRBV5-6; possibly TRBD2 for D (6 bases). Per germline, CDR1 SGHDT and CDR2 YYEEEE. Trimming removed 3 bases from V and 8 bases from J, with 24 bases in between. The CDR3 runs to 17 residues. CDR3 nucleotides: TGTGCCAGCAGCTCACACTACCGGGAGACCATCTTGGATGAGCAGTTCTTC. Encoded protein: CASSSHYRETILDEQFF.

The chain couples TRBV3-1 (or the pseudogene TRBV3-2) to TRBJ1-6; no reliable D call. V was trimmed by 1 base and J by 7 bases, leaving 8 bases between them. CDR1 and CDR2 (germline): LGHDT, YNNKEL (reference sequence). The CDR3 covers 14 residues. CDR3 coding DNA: TGTGCCAGCAGCCAAGCCCGAGAGAATTCACCCCTCCACTTT. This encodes CASSQARENSPLHF.

The CDR3 bases are TGCAGCGTCCCCACCCTGGTCCGGGGGGAGTACGAGCAGTACTTC. As protein: CSVPTLVRGEYEQYF. V is TRBV29-1 and J is TRBJ2-7; 7 positions agree with TRBD2. The CDR3 consists of 15 residues. J was trimmed by 4 bases and V by 6 bases; bases with no gene match: 15. Looked up from germline, CDR1 is SQVTM and CDR2 is ANQGSEA.

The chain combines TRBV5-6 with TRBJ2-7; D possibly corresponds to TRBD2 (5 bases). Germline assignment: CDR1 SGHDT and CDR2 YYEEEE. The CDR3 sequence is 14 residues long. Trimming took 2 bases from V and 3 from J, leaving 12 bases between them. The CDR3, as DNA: TGTGCCAGCAGCTTAACTAGACAACTCTACGAGCAGTACTTC. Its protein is CASSLTRQLYEQYF.

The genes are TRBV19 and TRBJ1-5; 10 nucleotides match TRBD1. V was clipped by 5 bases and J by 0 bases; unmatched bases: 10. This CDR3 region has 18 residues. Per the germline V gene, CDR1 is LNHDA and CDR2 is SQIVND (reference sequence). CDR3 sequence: CASSPTDRGSGSNQPQHF. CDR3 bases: TGTGCCAGTAGTCCGACGGACAGGGGGTCTGGTAGCAATCAGCCCCAGCATTTT.

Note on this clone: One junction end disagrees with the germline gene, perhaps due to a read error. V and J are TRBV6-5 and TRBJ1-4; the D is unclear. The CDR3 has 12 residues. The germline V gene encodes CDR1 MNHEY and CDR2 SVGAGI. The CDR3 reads CASSYGSGLKNF. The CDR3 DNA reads TGTGCCAGCAGTTACGGGTCAGGACTCAAGAATTTT.

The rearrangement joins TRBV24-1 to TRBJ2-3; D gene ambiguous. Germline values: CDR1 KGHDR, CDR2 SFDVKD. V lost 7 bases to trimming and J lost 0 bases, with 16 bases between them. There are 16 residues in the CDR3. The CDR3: CATSSLTFASTDTQYF. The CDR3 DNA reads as TGTGCCACCAGCTCGCTGACATTTGCTAGCACAGATACGCAGTATTTT.

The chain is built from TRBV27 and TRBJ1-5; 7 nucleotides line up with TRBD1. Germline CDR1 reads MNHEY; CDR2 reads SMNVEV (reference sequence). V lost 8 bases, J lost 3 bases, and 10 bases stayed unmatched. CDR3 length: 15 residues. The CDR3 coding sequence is TGTGCCAGCGGGACGGGACAGCCTAACAATCAGCCCCAGCATTTT. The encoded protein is CASGTGQPNNQPQHF.

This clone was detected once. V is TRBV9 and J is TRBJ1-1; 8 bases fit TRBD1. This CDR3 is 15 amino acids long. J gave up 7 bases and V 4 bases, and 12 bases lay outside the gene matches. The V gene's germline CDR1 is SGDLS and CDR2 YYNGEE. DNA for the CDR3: TGTGCCAGCAGCCTTGCGGCAGGGGGCGGCAATGAAGCTTTCTTT. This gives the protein CASSLAAGGGNEAFF.

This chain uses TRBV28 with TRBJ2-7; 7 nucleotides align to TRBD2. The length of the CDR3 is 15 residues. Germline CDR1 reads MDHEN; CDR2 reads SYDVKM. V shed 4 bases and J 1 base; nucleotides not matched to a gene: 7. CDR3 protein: CASSSASGGSYEQYF. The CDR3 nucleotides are TGTGCCAGCAGTTCCGCCTCGGGGGGTTCCTACGAGCAGTACTTC.

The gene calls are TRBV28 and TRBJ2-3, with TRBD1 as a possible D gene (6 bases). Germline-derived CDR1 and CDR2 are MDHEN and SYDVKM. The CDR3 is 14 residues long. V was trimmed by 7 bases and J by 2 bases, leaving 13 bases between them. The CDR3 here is CASTDGTNTDTQYF. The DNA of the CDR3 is TGTGCCAGCACCGACGGGACAAACACAGATACGCAGTATTTT.

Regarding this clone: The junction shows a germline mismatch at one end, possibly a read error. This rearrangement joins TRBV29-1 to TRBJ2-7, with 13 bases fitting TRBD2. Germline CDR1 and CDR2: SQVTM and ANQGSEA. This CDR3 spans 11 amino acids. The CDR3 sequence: CSAGTSGVRNF. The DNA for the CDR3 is TGCAGCGCCGGGACTAGCGGGGTAAGGAACTTC.

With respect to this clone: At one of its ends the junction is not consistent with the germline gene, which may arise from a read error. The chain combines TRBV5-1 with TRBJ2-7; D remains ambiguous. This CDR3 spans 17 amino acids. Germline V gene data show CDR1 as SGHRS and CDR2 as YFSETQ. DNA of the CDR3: TGCACCAGCAGCCAGCCTCAGTCAGGTGATTACTCCTACGAGCAGTACTTC. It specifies CTSSQPQSGDYSYEQYF.

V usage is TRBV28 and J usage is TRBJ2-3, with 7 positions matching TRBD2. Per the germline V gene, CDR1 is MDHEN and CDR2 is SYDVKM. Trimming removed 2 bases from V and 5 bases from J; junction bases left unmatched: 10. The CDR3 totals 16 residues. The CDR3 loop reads CASSLSGTSVKDTQYF. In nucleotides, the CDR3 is TGTGCCAGCAGTTTAAGTGGTACTAGCGTCAAAGATACGCAGTATTTT.

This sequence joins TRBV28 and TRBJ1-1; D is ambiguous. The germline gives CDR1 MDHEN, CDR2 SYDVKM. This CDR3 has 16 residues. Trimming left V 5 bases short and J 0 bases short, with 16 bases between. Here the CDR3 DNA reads TGTGCCAGCAGTCGCCCTCGAGCAAGTATGAACACTGAAGCTTTCTTT. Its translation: CASSRPRASMNTEAFF.

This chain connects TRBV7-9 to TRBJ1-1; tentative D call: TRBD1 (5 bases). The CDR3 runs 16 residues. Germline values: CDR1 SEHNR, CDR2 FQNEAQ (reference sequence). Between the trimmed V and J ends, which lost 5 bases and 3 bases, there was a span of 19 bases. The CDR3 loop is CASSLSGRAGYTEAFF. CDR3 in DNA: TGTGCCAGCAGCCTCAGTGGCAGGGCGGGATACACTGAAGCTTTCTTT.